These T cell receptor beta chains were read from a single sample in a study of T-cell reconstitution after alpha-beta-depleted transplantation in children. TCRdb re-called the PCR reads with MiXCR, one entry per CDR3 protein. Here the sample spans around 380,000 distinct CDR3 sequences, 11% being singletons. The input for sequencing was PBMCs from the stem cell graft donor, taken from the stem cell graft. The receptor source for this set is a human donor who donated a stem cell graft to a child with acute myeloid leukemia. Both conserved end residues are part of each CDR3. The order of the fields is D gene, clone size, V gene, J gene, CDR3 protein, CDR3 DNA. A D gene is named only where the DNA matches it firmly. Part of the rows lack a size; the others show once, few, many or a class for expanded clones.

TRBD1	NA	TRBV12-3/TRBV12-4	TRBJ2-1	CASSPGTGGIDEQFF	TGTGCCAGCAGCCCCGGGACAGGGGGGATCGATGAGCAGTTCTTC
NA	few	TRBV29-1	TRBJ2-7	CSVGVTSKYEQYF	TGCAGCGTTGGTGTTACTAGCAAATACGAGCAGTACTTC
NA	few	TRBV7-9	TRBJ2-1	CASSLVVYNEQFF	TGTGCCAGCAGCTTAGTTGTCTACAATGAGCAGTTCTTC
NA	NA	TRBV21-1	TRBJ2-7	CASSHNLATYEQYF	TGTGCCAGCAGCCACAATCTAGCGACCTACGAGCAGTACTTC
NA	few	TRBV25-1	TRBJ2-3	CASSETGLTGTDTQYF	TGTGCCAGCAGTGAAACAGGGTTAACCGGGACAGATACGCAGTATTTT
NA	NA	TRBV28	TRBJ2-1	CASSSRRPISSYNEQFF	TGTGCCAGCAGTTCCAGACGGCCTATAAGCTCCTACAATGAGCAGTTCTTC
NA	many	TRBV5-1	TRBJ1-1	CASSFVRQNTEAFF	TGCGCCAGCAGCTTCGTCCGGCAGAACACTGAAGCTTTCTTT
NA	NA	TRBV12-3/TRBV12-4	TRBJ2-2	CASSLARGNTGELFF	TGTGCCAGCAGTTTAGCCCGCGGGAACACCGGGGAGCTGTTTTTT
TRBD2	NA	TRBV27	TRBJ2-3	CASSGLAGGPVFRSSTDTQYF	TGTGCCAGCAGCGGACTAGCGGGAGGGCCCGTTTTCCGGTCTAGCACAGATACGCAGTATTTT
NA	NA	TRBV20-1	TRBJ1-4	CSVVPQGEEKLFF	TGCAGTGTAGTCCCCCAGGGCGAGGAAAAACTGTTTTTT
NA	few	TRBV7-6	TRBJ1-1	CASSLAKGVNTEAFF	TGTGCCAGCAGCTTAGCGAAAGGGGTGAACACTGAAGCTTTCTTT
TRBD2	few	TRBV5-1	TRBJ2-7	CASSRTSGAYEQYF	TGCGCCAGCAGTCGTACTAGCGGGGCCTACGAGCAGTACTTC
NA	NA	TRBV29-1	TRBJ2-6	CSVEVWVSGANVLTF	TGCAGCGTTGAAGTATGGGTATCTGGGGCCAACGTCCTGACTTTC
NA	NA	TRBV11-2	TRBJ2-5	CASSLKLAPRETQYF	TGTGCCAGCAGCTTAAAGCTAGCCCCTAGGGAGACCCAGTACTTC
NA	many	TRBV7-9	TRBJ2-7	CASSFVGDEQYF	TGTGCCAGCAGCTTCGTAGGGGACGAGCAGTACTTC
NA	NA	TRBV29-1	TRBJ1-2	CSVDAQRGTGYGYTF	TGCAGCGTTGACGCACAGCGGGGGACGGGGTATGGCTACACCTTC
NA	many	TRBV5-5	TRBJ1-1	CASSLLYTEAFF	TGTGCCAGCAGCCTTCTATACACTGAAGCTTTCTTT
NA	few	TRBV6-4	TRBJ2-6	CASSNSATSGANVLTF	TGTGCCAGCAGTAACTCTGCGACCTCTGGGGCCAACGTCCTGACTTTC
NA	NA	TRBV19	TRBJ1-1	CASSGYSGPDTEAFF	TGTGCCAGTAGCGGATACTCGGGCCCCGACACTGAAGCTTTCTTT
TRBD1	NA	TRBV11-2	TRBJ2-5	CASRKRQGAGETQYF	TGTGCCAGCAGAAAAAGACAGGGGGCAGGAGAGACCCAGTACTTC
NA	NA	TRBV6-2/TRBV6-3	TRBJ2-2	CASSPPGTNTGELFF	TGTGCCAGCAGTCCTCCGGGAACGAACACCGGGGAGCTGTTTTTT
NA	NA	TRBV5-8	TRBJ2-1	CASSWSSAASYNEQFF	TGTGCCAGCAGCTGGTCCTCGGCAGCCAGCTACAATGAGCAGTTCTTC
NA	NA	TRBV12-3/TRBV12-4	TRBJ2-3	CASSHTGTPDTQYF	TGTGCCAGCAGTCACACAGGGACCCCAGATACGCAGTATTTT
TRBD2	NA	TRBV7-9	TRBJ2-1	CASSLPLAGGDNEQFF	TGTGCCAGCAGCTTACCACTAGCGGGAGGGGACAATGAGCAGTTCTTC
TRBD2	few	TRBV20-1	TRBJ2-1	CSAREDLAGGYSYNEQFF	TGCAGTGCTAGAGAGGATCTAGCGGGAGGGTACTCCTACAATGAGCAGTTCTTC
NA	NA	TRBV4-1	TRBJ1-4	CASSPPPEAGAKKNCFF	NA
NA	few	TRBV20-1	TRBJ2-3	CSAPESTDTQYF	TGCAGTGCACCCGAGAGCACAGATACGCAGTATTTT
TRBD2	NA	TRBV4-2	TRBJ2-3	CASSLGTSGGIITDTQYF	TGTGCCAGCAGCCTCGGGACTAGCGGGGGAATAATCACAGATACGCAGTATTTT
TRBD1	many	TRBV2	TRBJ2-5	CASGTRGLQETQYF	TGTGCCAGCGGGACGAGGGGGCTCCAAGAGACCCAGTACTTC
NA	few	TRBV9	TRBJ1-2	CASSGNSDGNYGYTF	TGTGCCAGCAGCGGTAACTCCGACGGGAACTATGGCTACACCTTC
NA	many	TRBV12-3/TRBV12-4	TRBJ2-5	CASSLREETQYF	TGTGCCAGCAGTCTAAGGGAAGAGACCCAGTACTTC
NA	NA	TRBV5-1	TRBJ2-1	CASSPGSNTANEQFF	TGCGCCAGCAGCCCCGGATCCAACACCGCCAATGAGCAGTTCTTC
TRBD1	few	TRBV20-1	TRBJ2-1	CSALGQGARNEQFF	TGCAGTGCCCTGGGACAGGGGGCGCGGAATGAGCAGTTCTTC
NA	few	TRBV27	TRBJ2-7	CASSPARASSYEQYF	TGTGCCAGCAGTCCCGCCCGAGCGAGCTCCTACGAGCAGTACTTC
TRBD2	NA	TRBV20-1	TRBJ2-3	CSAGRRGDTQYF	TGCAGTGCCGGGAGGCGGGGGGATACGCAGTATTTT
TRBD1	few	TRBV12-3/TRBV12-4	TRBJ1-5	CASSPGTGGYSNQPQHF	TGTGCCAGCAGTCCCGGGACAGGGGGCTATAGCAATCAGCCCCAGCATTTT
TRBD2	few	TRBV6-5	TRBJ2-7	CASRVAGESYEQYF	TGTGCCAGCAGGGTGGCGGGAGAATCCTACGAGCAGTACTTC
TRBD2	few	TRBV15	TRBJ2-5	CATSNPGLAGLETQYF	TGTGCCACCAGCAACCCCGGACTAGCGGGGTTAGAGACCCAGTACTTC
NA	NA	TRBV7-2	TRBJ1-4	CASSSRDEKLFF	TGTGCCAGCAGCTCCAGGGATGAAAAACTGTTTTTT
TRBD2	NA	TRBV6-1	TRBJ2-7	CASRGLAGGQYEQYF	TGTGCCAGCAGGGGACTAGCGGGAGGGCAATACGAGCAGTACTTC
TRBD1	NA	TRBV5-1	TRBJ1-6	CASSEGQGISPLHF	TGCGCCAGCAGCGAGGGACAGGGCATCTCACCCCTCCACTTT